This T cell receptor beta chain emerged from a study of blood T cell repertoires in COVID-19. On the study more broadly: Sample material is recorded as cDNA or gDNA derived from T cells, B-cell-depleted T cells, or PBMCs.

Living in about two dozen US areas, the participants were between roughly 18 and 89 years of age. Assignments of participants to cohorts depended upon their own reported clinical history. As processed by the authors: Amplification from reference gene primers served as the basis for estimated nucleated cell counts. Assay: immunoSEQ multiplex PCR; the TCRdb copy retains only in-frame clones and omits some. Clone size and V and J calls were adopted from that table, with D and trimming inferred from the DNA. Altogether some 150,000 clones are present, approximately 87% being singletons, with the ten largest covering 1.2%. This clone was counted a single time. CDR3 size: 12 residues. V lost 9 bases and J lost 2, with 8 bases in between. CDR1 is KGHDR and CDR2 is SFDVKD in the germline V gene.

The V call is TRBV24-1, the J call TRBJ2-3; D perhaps matches TRBD2 (5 bases). This clonotype was sampled from a woman under 40 with acute COVID-19. What was sequenced was PBMCs or T cells enriched from blood (not recorded which). CDR3 in DNA: TGTGCCACCGTGGACTTCACAGATACGCAGTATTTT. This codes for CATVDFTDTQYF.